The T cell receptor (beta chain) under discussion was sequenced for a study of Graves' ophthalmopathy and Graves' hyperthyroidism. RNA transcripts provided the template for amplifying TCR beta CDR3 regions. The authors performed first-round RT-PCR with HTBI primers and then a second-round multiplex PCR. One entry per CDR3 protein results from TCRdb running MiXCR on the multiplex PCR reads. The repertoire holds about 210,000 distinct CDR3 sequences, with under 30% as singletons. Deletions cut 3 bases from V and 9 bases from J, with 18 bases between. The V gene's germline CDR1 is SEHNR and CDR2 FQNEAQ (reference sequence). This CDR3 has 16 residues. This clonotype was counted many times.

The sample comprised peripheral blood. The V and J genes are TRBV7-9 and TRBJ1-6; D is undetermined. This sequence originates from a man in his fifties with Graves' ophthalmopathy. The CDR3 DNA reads TGTGCCAGCAGCTTTTTGATAGGGTCCCTTCGTTCACCCCTCCACTTT. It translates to CASSFLIGSLRSPLHF.